These 21 T cell receptor beta chains share one sample of origin, sequenced in a study of T cell changes during pregnancy in multiple sclerosis. Here immunoSEQ multiplex PCR was the method, and the copy in TCRdb shows in-frame clones only, minus some. The sample consists of approximately 92,000 clones, roughly 90% of them appearing once. This sample comprised peripheral blood, obtained in the first trimester of pregnancy. The receptors were gathered from a female donor with multiple sclerosis, enrolled in a pregnancy study.

In this sample, this clone turned up once. The rearrangement uses TRBV9 and TRBJ1-1; 10 bases line up with TRBD1. V lost 3 bases to trimming and J lost 2 bases; unmatched junction nucleotides: 4. The V gene's germline CDR1 is SGDLS and CDR2 YYNGEE. The CDR3 totals 15 residues. Written as DNA, the CDR3 is TGTGCCAGCAGCGACGGGGACAGGGGCAACACTGAAGCTTTCTTT. Its protein product is CASSDGDRGNTEAFF.

This clone came up once. The V gene is TRBV11-2, the J gene TRBJ2-1, with D possibly matching TRBD2 (6 bases). V lost 5 bases and J lost 4, with 18 bases in between. The CDR3 is 16 amino acids. Germline values: CDR1 SGHAT, CDR2 FQNNGV. CDR3 loop: CASSARYSGVYNEQFF. The CDR3 DNA reads as TGTGCCAGCAGCGCCCGGTATAGCGGTGTTTACAATGAGCAGTTCTTC.

The chain joins TRBV7-2 to TRBJ1-2; 9 positions agree with TRBD1. CDR3 length equals 15 residues. Germline CDR1 SGHTA, CDR2 FQGNSA. V lost 5 bases and J lost 6; bases outside the gene matches: 10. The CDR3 reads CASSLQQGAVDGYTF. The CDR3, as DNA: TGTGCCAGCAGCCTTCAACAGGGGGCTGTCGATGGCTACACCTTC.

This sequence joins TRBV29-1 and TRBJ2-1, with TRBD2 as a possible D gene (5 bases). With 7 bases removed from V and 10 bases from J, the gap between germline ends came to 17 bases. From germline, CDR1 is SQVTM and CDR2 ANQGSEA. This CDR3 region has 12 residues. The CDR3 sequence is CSAREGVGEQFF. The DNA of the CDR3 is TGCAGCGCTCGAGAGGGCGTCGGGGAGCAGTTCTTC.

The V call is TRBV29-1, the J call TRBJ2-3, with D perhaps matching TRBD2 (6 bases). This CDR3 spans 14 amino acids. Trimming stripped 7 bases from V and 0 bases from J, with 14 bases between. Germline assignment: CDR1 SQVTM and CDR2 ANQGSEA. The CDR3: CSAQGTSSTDTQYF. The CDR3 DNA reads as TGCAGCGCCCAAGGGACTTCTAGCACAGATACGCAGTATTTT.

The J gene is TRBJ2-3, the V gene TRBV11-1; unclear D gene. This CDR3 is 12 amino acids long. V lost 1 base to trimming and J lost 6 bases, with 5 bases between them. Per the germline V gene, CDR1 is SGHAT and CDR2 is FQDESV (reference sequence). CDR3 nucleotide sequence: TGTGCCAGCAGCTTAGTCGGGGATACGCAGTATTTT. The encoded protein is CASSLVGDTQYF.

The chain recombines TRBV2 with TRBJ1-1; 9 bases agree with TRBD1. Germline-derived CDR1 and CDR2 are SNHLY and FYNNEI. The CDR3 length is 19 residues. V lost 0 bases and J lost 3; bases outside the gene matches: 14. CDR3 in amino acids: CASSEAWVGTGFQDTEAFF. The CDR3 coding sequence is TGTGCCAGCAGTGAAGCTTGGGTGGGGACAGGGTTTCAGGACACTGAAGCTTTCTTT.

The chain employs TRBV6-5 and TRBJ2-2; 12 nucleotides agree with TRBD1. V lost 6 bases to trimming and J lost 6 bases; unmatched junction nucleotides: 5. Looked up from germline, CDR1 is MNHEY and CDR2 is SVGAGI. This CDR3 comprises 15 residues. CDR3 in amino acids: CASSLGQGAAGELFF. The CDR3 nucleotides read TGTGCCAGCAGCCTGGGACAGGGGGCCGCCGGGGAGCTGTTTTTT.

This chain links TRBV28 with TRBJ2-7; D perhaps matches TRBD1 (5 bases). Germline CDR1 reads MDHEN; CDR2 reads SYDVKM. CDR3 size: 11 residues. The ends were cut back, 5 bases at V and 6 bases at J, with 8 bases in the middle. The DNA for the CDR3 is TGTGCCAGCAGTGACAGAGTCGAGCAGTACTTC. Translating it yields CASSDRVEQYF.

As for this clone: The same CDR3 can be traced to other DNA sequences in this sample. This chain uses TRBV19 with TRBJ2-7, with 8 bases matching TRBD1. Germline-derived CDR1 and CDR2 are LNHDA and SQIVND (reference sequence). V lost 4 bases to trimming and J lost 0 bases; unmatched junction nucleotides: 2. The CDR3 is 14 amino acids. CDR3 DNA: TGTGCCAGTAGTACTACAGGGGGCTCCTACGAGCAGTACTTC. Its protein product is CASSTTGGSYEQYF.

The V gene is TRBV21-1, the J gene TRBJ2-5; the table's D call, TRBD2, was not checked against the DNA. TRBV21-1 is assigned pseudogene status. The CDR3 totals 13 residues. In DNA, the CDR3 is TGTGCCAGCATTAGCGGGATGGAGGAGACCCAGTACTTC. Translated: CASISGMEETQYF.

This sequence joins TRBV4-2 and TRBJ2-3; 9 nucleotides align to TRBD1. Trimming took 4 bases from V and 2 from J; bases not matched to a gene: 7. This CDR3 comprises 16 residues. Germline assignment: CDR1 LGHNA and CDR2 YNFKEQ. The CDR3 region has the DNA TGTGCCAGCAGCCTAACCGGGACAGGGAACACAGATACGCAGTATTTT. Its protein is CASSLTGTGNTDTQYF.

The chain has TRBV5-8 and TRBJ1-1, with a weak D call TRBD1 (6 bases). V lost 0 bases and J lost 5, with 14 bases in between. The CDR3 is 15 amino acids. From germline, CDR1 is SGHTS and CDR2 YDEGEE. CDR3 nucleotides: TGTGCCAGCAGCTTGGCATTACAGGGAAAAACTGAAGCTTTCTTT. Its protein product is CASSLALQGKTEAFF.

The chain is built from TRBV7-2 and TRBJ2-7; 10 positions match TRBD2. The germline CDR1 and CDR2 sequences are SGHTA and FQGNSA. The trim removed 6 bases at V and 5 bases at J, leaving 7 bases unmatched. The CDR3 totals 14 residues. The CDR3 DNA sequence: TGTGCCAGCAGACCAGCGGGAGGGCCACACGAGCAGTACTTC. Encoded protein: CASRPAGGPHEQYF. The complete variable domain, with remaining parts taken from reference TRBV7-2 and TRBJ2-7, reads GAGVSQSPSNKVTEKGKDVELRCDPISGHTALYWYRQSLGQGLEFLIYFQGNSAPDKSGLPSDRFSAERTGGSVSTLTIQRTQQEDSAVYLCASRPAGGPHEQYFGPGTRLTVT.

This chain links TRBV14 with TRBJ2-3; perhaps TRBD2 as D (5 bases). This CDR3 region has 15 residues. Germline CDR1 SGHDN, CDR2 FVKESK. Trimming took 4 bases from V and 1 from J, leaving 12 bases between them. The chain's CDR3 is CASSRLGSGTDTQYF. The CDR3 DNA sequence: TGTGCCAGCAGCCGTCTGGGGAGTGGCACAGATACGCAGTATTTT.

The chain uses TRBV5-1 and TRBJ2-7; no firm D call. This CDR3 is 14 amino acids long. CDR1 is SGHRS and CDR2 is YFSETQ in the germline V gene. V gave up 0 bases and J gave up 0 bases, with 7 bases separating them. CDR3 nucleotides: TGCGCCAGCAGCTTGGCCGCAGGCTCCTACGAGCAGTACTTC. Amino acids: CASSLAAGSYEQYF.

The rearrangement joins TRBV19 to TRBJ2-3; D might be TRBD1 (7 bases). The CDR3 spans 17 residues. V was clipped by 3 bases and J by 2 bases, with 18 bases between them. Germline CDR1 is LNHDA and CDR2 is SQIVND (reference sequence). The CDR3 loop is CASSIWFGGQTTDTQYF. The CDR3 nucleotides are TGTGCCAGTAGTATCTGGTTCGGGGGACAGACCACAGATACGCAGTATTTT.

The chain joins TRBV5-1 to TRBJ2-5, with 8 bases fitting TRBD2. The V and J ends lost 4 bases and 6 bases, in that order; junction bases with no gene match: 32. CDR1 and CDR2 from the germline V gene are SGHRS and YFSETQ. The CDR3 sequence is 22 residues long. CDR3 sequence: CASSPWVAGKSSLRLIWQTQYF. The CDR3 DNA sequence: TGCGCCAGCAGCCCCTGGGTAGCGGGAAAATCAAGCCTTCGGTTGATTTGGCAGACCCAGTACTTC.

The genes are TRBV11-2 and TRBJ2-2; 7 bases match TRBD2. V lost 2 bases and J lost 8; bases outside the gene matches: 14. Germline V CDR1 and CDR2: SGHAT, FQNNGV. The CDR3 has 17 residues. The CDR3 spells CASSLPLRWEGAGELFF. The CDR3 DNA reads as TGTGCCAGCAGCTTACCCCTCAGGTGGGAGGGCGCGGGGGAGCTGTTTTTT.

The V call is TRBV5-1, the J call TRBJ2-3; 8 bases fit TRBD2. Trimming took 2 bases from V and 4 from J; bases not matched to a gene: 6. Germline CDR1 is SGHRS and CDR2 is YFSETQ. CDR3 length equals 15 residues. The CDR3 DNA sequence: TGCGCCAGCAGCTTAGGCGGGGGGCAATCAGATACGCAGTATTTT. Translating it yields CASSLGGGQSDTQYF. The full variable domain, in which reference TRBV5-1 and TRBJ2-3 provide the parts outside the CDR3, is KAGVTQTPRYLIKTRGQQVTLSCSPISGHRSVSWYQQTPGQGLQFLFEYFSETQRNKGNFPGRFSGRQFSNSRSEMNVSTLELGDSALYLCASSLGGGQSDTQYFGPGTRLTVL.

The chain links TRBV2 to TRBJ1-2, with unresolved D. Germline V lookup: CDR1 SNHLY, CDR2 FYNNEI. Deletions cut 4 bases from V and 3 bases from J, with 9 bases between. The CDR3 has 13 residues. CDR3 protein: CASSVTPYYGYTF. The CDR3 DNA reads as TGTGCCAGCAGTGTGACACCTTACTATGGCTACACCTTC.